This record concerns one T cell receptor (beta chain) sequence. No antigen is known for it. These data are taken from a study of cytomegalovirus exposure and HLA in healthy donors. The study, taken as a whole, reports: Productive status was seen about 87% or about 30% of the time for most TCR beta V segments in an earlier analysis.

Primers included in the PCR were 60 Vbeta and 13 Jbeta primers. Some clones are missing from TCRdb's copy, which holds only in-frame ones; the method was immunoSEQ multiplex PCR. The sample holds 120,000 to 150,000 clones, about three quarters seen once. The sequence came from a female donor in good health and CMV-seronegative. Input material: PBMCs.

The CDR3 coding sequence is TGTGCCAGCAGTTTAGGGGCCTTAGGCTATGGCTACACCTTC. The encoded protein is CASSLGALGYGYTF. V is TRBV28 and J is TRBJ1-2; D may be TRBD1 (5 bases). The CDR3 runs 14 residues. The germline V gene encodes CDR1 MDHEN and CDR2 SYDVKM. The germline V and J ends were trimmed by 2 bases and 4 bases, with 11 bases remaining between them.